Presented here are 32 T cell receptor beta chains from one specimen sequenced in a study of cytomegalovirus exposure and HLA in healthy donors. The assay was immunoSEQ multiplex PCR, and TCRdb's table has in-frame clones only and misses some. The table includes some 260,000 clones, 90% detected once. Sequenced: PBMCs. The receptors were sampled from a woman in her twenties or thirties in good health and CMV-seronegative.

This chain links TRBV7-9 with TRBJ2-1, with 11 bases aligning to TRBD2. V lost 5 bases, J lost 6 bases, and 6 bases stayed unmatched. Germline V CDR1 and CDR2: SEHNR, FQNEAQ (reference sequence). The CDR3 runs to 15 residues. The CDR3 DNA reads as TGTGCCAGCAGCGGTAGCGGGAGGGCCGGCAATGAGCAGTTCTTC. Encoded protein: CASSGSGRAGNEQFF.

This chain joins TRBV4-2 and TRBJ2-1; 10 positions agree with TRBD2. In germline, CDR1 is LGHNA, CDR2 YNFKEQ. This CDR3 region has 18 residues. V was pared by 0 bases and J by 3 bases, with 8 bases of the junction left unmatched. This CDR3 is CASSQDTSGTTFYNEQFF. In DNA, the CDR3 is TGTGCCAGCAGCCAAGATACTAGCGGGACCACCTTCTACAATGAGCAGTTCTTC.

This sequence joins TRBV4-2 and TRBJ2-7; either TRBD1 or TRBD2 may fit D (6 bases each). From germline, CDR1 is LGHNA and CDR2 YNFKEQ. This CDR3 has 17 residues. With 2 bases removed from V and 0 bases from J, the gap between germline ends came to 17 bases. CDR3 nucleotides: TGTGCCAGCAGCCAACACAGGGAACTAGCAAGCTCCTACGAGCAGTACTTC. Its protein product is CASSQHRELASSYEQYF.

V is TRBV7-2 and J is TRBJ2-1, with 10 bases aligning to TRBD2. This CDR3 comprises 15 residues. Looked up from germline, CDR1 is SGHTA and CDR2 is FQGNSA. V dropped 5 bases and J dropped 6; count of bases not matched to a gene: 7. In DNA form, the CDR3 reads TGTGCCAGCAGCCCGCCGGGACTAGCGTTCAATGAGCAGTTCTTC. Translating it yields CASSPPGLAFNEQFF.

The chain carries TRBV11-3 and TRBJ2-1, with 9 nucleotides matching TRBD2. Per germline, CDR1 SGHNT and CDR2 YENEEA. The CDR3 has 13 residues. V shed 5 bases, J shed 8 bases, and the junction held 4 bases outside the gene matches. The CDR3 loop reads CASSDGTSYEQFF. CDR3 in DNA: TGTGCCAGCAGCGACGGGACTAGCTATGAGCAGTTCTTC.

The chain uses TRBV4-1 and TRBJ2-5; D is perhaps TRBD2 (7 bases). The CDR3 is made up of 17 amino acids. V shed 1 base and J shed 4 bases, with 19 bases lying between them. CDR1 is MGHRA and CDR2 is YSYEKL in the germline V gene. This CDR3 is CASSQARGAGVIETQYF. In nucleotides, the CDR3 is TGCGCCAGCAGCCAAGCCCGGGGGGCGGGAGTTATAGAGACCCAGTACTTC.

The chain uses TRBV28 and TRBJ1-5; D remains unclear. The CDR3 is 15 amino acids. Germline V CDR1 and CDR2: MDHEN, SYDVKM. V lost 6 bases to trimming and J lost 0 bases, with 12 bases between them. As DNA, the CDR3 is TGTGCCAGCAGACTCAGCCCCTATAGCAATCAGCCCCAGCATTTT. This encodes CASRLSPYSNQPQHF.

This chain connects TRBV27 to TRBJ1-2, with 10 bases lining up with TRBD1. The V gene's germline CDR1 is MNHEY and CDR2 SMNVEV (reference sequence). Unmatched junction bases numbered 9, after V lost 0 bases and J lost 8 bases. This CDR3 is 16 amino acids long. This CDR3 is CASSLSPGQGFGGYTF. The DNA of the CDR3 is TGTGCCAGCAGTTTATCGCCGGGACAGGGGTTTGGGGGCTACACCTTC.

The V gene is TRBV7-6, the J gene TRBJ2-7, with 8 positions matching TRBD1. Germline trimming cut 5 bases from V and 6 bases from J; bases unmatched to any gene: 9. Germline CDR1 is SGHVS and CDR2 is FNYEAQ. The CDR3 has 14 amino acids. The CDR3 protein is CASSPGTGLVEQYF. The CDR3 nucleotides read TGTGCCAGCAGCCCCGGGACAGGTTTGGTCGAGCAGTACTTC.

The chain carries TRBV27 and TRBJ2-1; 7 positions match TRBD2. This CDR3 region has 14 residues. The germline gives CDR1 MNHEY, CDR2 SMNVEV (reference sequence). V lost 2 bases, J lost 5 bases, and 3 bases stayed unmatched. The CDR3 is CASSLAGANNEQFF. CDR3 DNA: TGTGCCAGCAGTTTAGCGGGAGCCAACAATGAGCAGTTCTTC.

This sequence joins TRBV2 and TRBJ1-1; 8 bases are shared with TRBD1. The V gene end was trimmed by 7 bases and the J gene end by 4 bases; junction bases not matched to a gene: 5. The CDR3 spans 13 residues. Germline V gives CDR1 SNHLY, CDR2 FYNNEI. The CDR3 is CASTKTGATEAFF. The CDR3, as DNA: TGTGCCAGCACAAAGACAGGGGCCACTGAAGCTTTCTTT.

This clone appeared once. The CDR3 spells CASSLRQGNQPQHF. In DNA form, the CDR3 reads TGTGCCAGCAGTTTAAGGCAGGGCAATCAGCCCCAGCATTTT. V usage is TRBV27 and J usage is TRBJ1-5; D is uncertain. This CDR3 is built from 14 residues. The germline V gene encodes CDR1 MNHEY and CDR2 SMNVEV (reference sequence). The V and J ends lost 2 bases and 2 bases respectively, with 7 bases between them.

This chain joins TRBV11-2 and TRBJ2-7; a weak D match, TRBD2 (6 bases). The CDR3 extends over 17 amino acids. Germline V gene sequence: CDR1 SGHAT, CDR2 FQNNGV. The germline V and J ends were trimmed by 1 base and 2 bases, with 18 bases remaining between them. DNA for the CDR3: TGTGCCAGCAGCTTAGGGAGCGGGCTCCAGGGCCCCTACGAGCAGTACTTC. Translating it yields CASSLGSGLQGPYEQYF.

The chain is built from TRBV7-2 and TRBJ2-7; possibly TRBD2 for D (6 bases). With 5 bases removed from V and 0 bases from J, the gap between germline ends came to 11 bases. The CDR3 contains 14 residues. CDR1 is SGHTA, CDR2 FQGNSA, per germline. This CDR3 reads CASSTRDSSYEQYF. CDR3 sequence (DNA): TGTGCCAGCAGCACCCGGGACTCCTCCTACGAGCAGTACTTC.

This rearrangement joins TRBV6-1 to TRBJ2-7, with 10 bases aligning to TRBD1. The CDR3 covers 17 residues. CDR1 and CDR2 from the germline V gene are MNHNS and SASEGT. The J segment lost 2 bases and the V segment lost 2 bases, leaving 9 bases of the junction unmatched. CDR3 loop: CASSEFRLDRGTYEQYF. In DNA, the CDR3 is TGTGCCAGCAGTGAATTTAGGTTGGACAGGGGGACCTACGAGCAGTACTTC.

The rearrangement joins TRBV6-1 to TRBJ1-5, with D tentatively TRBD1 (6 bases). The V and J ends lost 10 bases and 9 bases respectively, with 19 bases between them. There are 13 residues in the CDR3. Germline loops: CDR1 MNHNS, CDR2 SASEGT. CDR3 sequence reads: CANGRTDSGPQHF. As DNA, the CDR3 is TGTGCCAACGGGAGGACAGACTCGGGGCCCCAGCATTTT.

This clone appeared once. The chain combines TRBV5-1 with TRBJ2-7, with 9 bases fitting TRBD1. This CDR3 is built from 17 residues. CDR1 and CDR2 (germline): SGHRS, YFSETQ. Germline trimming cut 0 bases from V and 0 bases from J; bases unmatched to any gene: 7. CDR3 DNA: TGCGCCAGCAGCTTGGCCGACAGGGGGACTCACTCCTACGAGCAGTACTTC. Amino acids: CASSLADRGTHSYEQYF.

The chain uses TRBV25-1 and TRBJ2-5; 7 positions match TRBD2. The CDR3 sequence is 14 residues long. Germline CDR1 and CDR2: MGHDK and SYGVNS. Trimming at V came to 4 bases and at J to 5 bases, leaving 7 bases not matched to a gene. As DNA, the CDR3 is TGTGCCAGCAGTGCCCCCGGCGGGAGTGAGACCCAGTACTTC. Amino acid sequence: CASSAPGGSETQYF.

The chain couples TRBV6-1 to TRBJ2-2; the D gene is possibly TRBD2 (5 bases). Germline V gives CDR1 MNHNS, CDR2 SASEGT. Trimming took 5 bases from V and 5 from J, leaving 6 bases between them. The CDR3 is 12 amino acids. The DNA for the CDR3 is TGTGCCAGCAGTCGGGATACCGGGGAGCTGTTTTTT. Translation: CASSRDTGELFF.

The chain joins TRBV7-7 to TRBJ2-1; 12 bases align to TRBD2. V shed 5 bases and J 10 bases; nucleotides not matched to a gene: 12. Germline-derived CDR1 and CDR2 are SSHAT and FNYEAQ (reference sequence). The CDR3 has 16 amino acids. CDR3 bases: TGTGCCAGCAGCGCTACGACTAGCGGGAGTACGACGGAGCAGTTCTTC. It is translated as CASSATTSGSTTEQFF.

The rearrangement joins TRBV9 to TRBJ2-1; D is perhaps TRBD1 (5 bases). Germline V gives CDR1 SGDLS, CDR2 YYNGEE. The V end was cut by 1 base, the J end by 8 bases, with 16 bases between. The CDR3 loop spans 15 amino acids. CDR3 loop: CASSVFSGLGDEQFF. For the CDR3, the DNA is TGTGCCAGCAGCGTATTTTCAGGGTTGGGCGATGAGCAGTTCTTC.

The V gene is TRBV5-1, the J gene TRBJ1-2; a weak D match, TRBD1 (6 bases). The V gene lost 2 bases and the J gene lost 10 bases, with 15 bases spanning the gap. The CDR3 is 13 amino acids. Germline V gives CDR1 SGHRS, CDR2 YFSETQ. CDR3 nucleotides: TGCGCCAGCAGCTTAGGGGGAGGGTTGGACTACACCTTC. Its protein is CASSLGGGLDYTF.

The chain's CDR3 is CASSYSQAYEQYF. CDR3 DNA sequence: TGTGCCAGCAGTTACTCGCAGGCCTACGAGCAGTACTTC. The chain joins TRBV6-5 to TRBJ2-7; D is unresolved. This CDR3 has 13 amino acids. Germline V CDR1 and CDR2: MNHEY, SVGAGI. Trimming cost V 0 bases and J 2 bases, with 5 bases left between them.

The chain recombines TRBV18 with TRBJ2-5; D gene ambiguous. Trimming took 2 bases from V and 1 from J, leaving 5 bases between them. From germline, CDR1 is KGHSH and CDR2 LQKENI. The CDR3 sequence is 13 residues long. The DNA for the CDR3 is TGTGCCAGCTCACCAACCACCCAAGAGACCCAGTACTTC. This codes for CASSPTTQETQYF.

This clone is a singleton in its sample. The chain links TRBV6-5 to TRBJ2-6; D is possibly TRBD2 (6 bases). V gave up 4 bases and J gave up 0 bases, with 10 bases separating them. CDR1 is MNHEY and CDR2 is SVGAGI in the germline V gene. The CDR3 is 16 residues long. The CDR3 loop reads CASSWGLLSGANVLTF. For the CDR3, the DNA is TGTGCCAGCAGTTGGGGACTGCTCTCTGGGGCCAACGTCCTGACTTTC.

The rearrangement links TRBV7-9 to TRBJ1-2, with D hard to call. The CDR3 is 11 amino acids. Germline-derived CDR1 and CDR2 are SEHNR and FQNEAQ (reference sequence). The V and J ends lost 2 bases and 6 bases respectively, with 4 bases between them. CDR3 in amino acids: CASSLLHGYTF. DNA of the CDR3: TGTGCCAGCAGCTTACTCCATGGCTACACCTTC.

The chain couples TRBV2 to TRBJ2-7, with unresolved D. CDR1 is SNHLY and CDR2 is FYNNEI in the germline V gene. The CDR3 loop spans 12 amino acids. Trimming removed 3 bases from V and 4 bases from J, with 7 bases in between. The CDR3, as DNA: TGTGCCAGCAGTGACTTGGGGTACGAGCAGTACTTC. It codes for CASSDLGYEQYF. The variable domain in full, completed from reference TRBV2 and TRBJ2-7, reads EPEVTQTPSHQVTQMGQEVILRCVPISNHLYFYWYRQILGQKVEFLVSFYNNEISEKSEIFDDQFSVERPDGSNFTLKIRSTKLEDSAMYFCASSDLGYEQYFGPGTRLTVT.

This clone was observed a handful of times. The rearrangement uses TRBV5-1 and TRBJ2-1, with TRBD2 as a possible D gene (6 bases). CDR1 SGHRS and CDR2 YFSETQ come from the germline V gene. The CDR3 contains 15 residues. The V and J ends lost 0 bases and 4 bases respectively, with 11 bases between them. Here the CDR3 DNA reads TGCGCCAGCAGCTTGGTTTGGCTAGCGTACAATGAGCAGTTCTTC. Translated, it gives CASSLVWLAYNEQFF.

This chain joins TRBV5-1 and TRBJ2-2; D is perhaps TRBD2 (6 bases). The V end was cut by 0 bases, the J end by 0 bases, with 9 bases between. The CDR3 is made up of 16 amino acids. Germline V lookup: CDR1 SGHRS, CDR2 YFSETQ. The CDR3 sequence is CASSLAAGTNTGELFF. CDR3 nucleotide sequence: TGCGCCAGCAGCTTGGCCGCGGGGACGAACACCGGGGAGCTGTTTTTT.

This chain joins TRBV7-2 and TRBJ1-2; D gene uncertain. Looked up from germline, CDR1 is SGHTA and CDR2 is FQGNSA. The CDR3 is 12 amino acids. V lost 2 bases, J lost 8 bases, and 9 bases lay in between. The CDR3 nucleotides read TGTGCCAGCAGCTTAAGGCCGATCGGCTACACCTTC. The encoded protein is CASSLRPIGYTF. Looking up the rest from reference TRBV7-2 and TRBJ1-2 gives the full variable domain: GAGVSQSPSNKVTEKGKDVELRCDPISGHTALYWYRQSLGQGLEFLIYFQGNSAPDKSGLPSDRFSAERTGGSVSTLTIQRTQQEDSAVYLCASSLRPIGYTFGSGTRLTVV.

The chain joins TRBV6-5 to TRBJ1-3; 9 nucleotides line up with TRBD1. V shed 2 bases, J shed 4 bases, and the junction held 6 bases outside the gene matches. The germline V gene encodes CDR1 MNHEY and CDR2 SVGAGI. CDR3 length: 16 amino acids. CDR3 sequence reads: CASSYAGTGSGNTIYF. The CDR3 nucleotides are TGTGCCAGCAGTTACGCCGGGACAGGGAGCGGAAACACCATATATTTT.

The chain links TRBV7-9 to TRBJ2-7, with TRBD1 matching over 9 bases. Per the germline V gene, CDR1 is SEHNR and CDR2 is FQNEAQ (reference sequence). V gave up 5 bases and J gave up 3 bases; unmatched junction bases: 11. This CDR3 has 16 amino acids. The CDR3 here is CASSQTGGLSGYEQYF. The DNA for the CDR3 is TGTGCCAGCAGCCAGACAGGGGGATTGTCTGGCTACGAGCAGTACTTC.